The present T cell receptor beta chain was sequenced within a study of blood T cells in healthy people across ages. Points on this clonotype: Its antigen is unidentified.

Germline lookup yields CDR1 SQVTM and CDR2 ANQGSEA. The CDR3 loop spans 14 amino acids. V gave up 2 bases and J gave up 2 bases, with 12 bases separating them. Broader study findings: Strong correlation was found linking TCR beta diversity to naive T cell percentage.

For the second PCR, which ran for about 7 to 11 cycles, a sample-barcoded 5' primer and a J-beta primer mix were used. Through a template-switch adaptor with 12 random nucleotides, each cDNA molecule received a tag. Every sample produced at least 2.5 million CDR3-containing paired-end reads. From the 5' RACE reads, TCRdb called clonotypes with MiXCR, one entry per CDR3 protein. This sample has 800,000 or so distinct CDR3 sequences, with around a quarter found just once. Separately, the same data were catalogued under a study of T cells of mothers and their children. From that second work: The donors comprised over 5 children and their three healthy Caucasian mothers.

The sequenced sample was blood. This sequence originates from a boy between 5 and 17 years old in good health. This chain links TRBV29-1 with TRBJ2-5; D perhaps matches TRBD2 (6 bases). This CDR3 is CSVEPLGGQETQYF. The CDR3 DNA sequence: TGCAGCGTTGAACCCCTGGGGGGTCAAGAGACCCAGTACTTC. The full variable domain, with the rest looked up from reference TRBV29-1 and TRBJ2-5, is SAVISQKPSRDICQRGTSLTIQCQVDSQVTMMFWYRQQPGQSLTLIATANQGSEATYESGFVIDKFPISRPNLTFSTLTVSNMSPEDSSIYLCSVEPLGGQETQYFGPGTRLLVL.